This TCR beta chain was retrieved from a study of T cells in Graves' hyperthyroidism and ophthalmopathy (dated by TCRdb to between 2019 and 2020). Some background on the complete study: Peripheral blood was collected at initial diagnosis, before any treatment. Once sampling was done, hyperthyroidism patients were given methimazole at a starting dose of 30 mg daily, whereas ophthalmopathy patients were given high-dose intravenous methylprednisolone. Thyroid tissue and blood T-cell repertoires from about six Graves' hyperthyroidism patients were also compared in the study. The paper reports TCR Vbeta CDR3 sequencing of 135 peripheral blood samples: around 45 ophthalmopathy, under 80 hyperthyroidism and some 17 progressor patients. To identify TCR V-J signatures that set the groups apart, the researchers used a discovery cohort of 100 patients, made up of about 44 with Graves' ophthalmopathy and 57 with stable Graves' hyperthyroidism. An independent validation cohort of under 20 hyperthyroidism patients and approximately 17 patients who later progressed to ophthalmopathy tested prospective prediction of ophthalmopathy. For training and testing, the roughly 100 patients in the discovery cohort were randomly divided in a 7:3 ratio. What the study reported, not specific to this receptor: In validation, progression to ophthalmopathy was predicted by the model with 55% to 71% sensitivity and under 85% specificity, a median of around 5.9 months before onset. Sample size was not statistically predetermined, and investigators were not blinded to group allocation. Ophthalmopathy was separated from stable hyperthyroidism by a 13 V-J signature model, with 87.88% sensitivity and roughly 84% specificity obtained in cross-validation and 80%/75% obtained in testing. Most expanded thyroid clonotypes (frequency above 0.001) were also detected in blood, a finding suggesting that blood repertoires may reflect thyroid immune responses.

The TCR beta CDR3 regions were amplified from the RNA transcripts. A first-round RT-PCR of the TCR CDR3 used the HTBI primer set with the Qiagen OneStep RT-PCR kit. A second multiplex PCR round built the libraries, followed by size selection and purification. Paired-end sequencing of the libraries was performed with 100 bp reads on an Illumina HiSeq2000. The original methods were these. SOAPnuke was used to process the raw data, with reads discarded if the reads contained adapters or uncalled bases, had a mean Phred below 15, or lacked an exact constant-primer or identifier match. High-quality paired reads were merged using COPE v1.2.5, and each unique nucleotide sequence was defined as a clonotype. MiTCR v1.1 was used to align clonotypes to the IMGT TRBV, TRBD and TRBJ reference segments. Analysis was restricted to V-J combinations with a frequency above 0.0001, which covered roughly 99% of repertoires. The TCS score was defined as the ratio of F50 (clonal expansion) to E x V (chaos), calculated using BLOSUM62-based TCRdist between CDR3 peptides within each V-J. Welch's t-statistics and random forest reduced around 520 V-J features to around 14, which were used in a naive Bayes classifier (R e1071). Using fastp at Q25 and MiXCR, TCRdb reprocessed the public reads and kept productive beta chains. Records with the same CDR3 protein are collapsed into one entry carrying the most frequent genes and DNA. For this entry, the V and J calls and clone size follow TCRdb and not the study's own pipeline. Present in this sample are 100,000 to 130,000 distinct CDR3 sequences, 16% of which were seen just once. The ten most abundant clones make up around two fifths of the sample.

Stable Graves' hyperthyroidism was defined as the absence of progression to ophthalmopathy over 18 months of follow-up. The hyperthyroidism patients were between 18 and 65 years old and newly diagnosed, with a disease duration of less than 2 months. Patients with uncontrolled infections, other autoimmune diseases, pregnancy or lactation were excluded. Diagnoses were established on the basis of clinical symptoms, serum thyroxine and TRAb, thyroid ultrasound, and orbital computed tomography. Ficoll-Paque density gradient centrifugation was used to isolate PBMCs from about 9 ml of fresh peripheral blood. Total RNA was extracted with Trizol reagent, and quality was checked on an Agilent 2100 Bioanalyzer. CDR1 and CDR2 (MNHNS, SASEGT) derive from the germline V gene. Reading from cysteine to phenylalanine, the CDR3 counts 13 amino acids. This entry keeps only the CDR3 DNA: 39 bases, framed from base 1. The trim is 7 bases for V and 2 bases for J, with a gap of 8 bases between the germline ends.

With regard to this clonotype: This receptor's antigen is unknown. No base quality values were provided; no much bigger clone lies one nucleotide off.

The chain uses TRBV6-1 and TRBJ2-2; the D gene is unclear. Sequenced material: blood. The TCR sequence derives from a woman aged 45-60 years with Graves' hyperthyroidism. The DNA sequence is as follows: TGTGCCAGCAATCCAGACAACACCGGGGAGCTGTTTTTT. Translated, it reads CASNPDNTGELFF.